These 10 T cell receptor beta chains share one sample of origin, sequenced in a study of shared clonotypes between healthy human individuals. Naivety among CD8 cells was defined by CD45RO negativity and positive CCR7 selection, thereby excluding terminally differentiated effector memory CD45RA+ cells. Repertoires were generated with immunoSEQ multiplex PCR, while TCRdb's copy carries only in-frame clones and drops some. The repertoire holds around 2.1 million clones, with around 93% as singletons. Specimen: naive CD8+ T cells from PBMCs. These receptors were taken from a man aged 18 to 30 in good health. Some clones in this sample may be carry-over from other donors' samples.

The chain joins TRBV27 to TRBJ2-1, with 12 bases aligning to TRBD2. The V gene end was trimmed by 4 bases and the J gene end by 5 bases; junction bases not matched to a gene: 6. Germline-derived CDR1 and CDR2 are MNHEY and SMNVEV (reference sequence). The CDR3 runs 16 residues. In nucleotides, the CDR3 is TGTGCCAGCAGTTCCCCTCGACTAGCGGGAGACAATGAGCAGTTCTTC. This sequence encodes CASSSPRLAGDNEQFF.

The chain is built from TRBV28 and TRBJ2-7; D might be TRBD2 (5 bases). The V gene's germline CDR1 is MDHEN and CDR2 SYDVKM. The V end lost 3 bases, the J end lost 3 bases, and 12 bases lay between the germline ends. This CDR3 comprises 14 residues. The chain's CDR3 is CASSFLDGVYEQYF. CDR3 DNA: TGTGCCAGCAGTTTTTTGGACGGGGTCTACGAGCAGTACTTC.

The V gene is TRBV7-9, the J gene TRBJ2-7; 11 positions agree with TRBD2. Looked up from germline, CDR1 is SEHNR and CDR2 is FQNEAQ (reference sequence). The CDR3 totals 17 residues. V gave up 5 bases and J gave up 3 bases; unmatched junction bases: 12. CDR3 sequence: CASSHAIGTSGVYEQYF. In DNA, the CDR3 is TGTGCCAGCAGCCACGCAATCGGGACTAGCGGAGTCTACGAGCAGTACTTC.

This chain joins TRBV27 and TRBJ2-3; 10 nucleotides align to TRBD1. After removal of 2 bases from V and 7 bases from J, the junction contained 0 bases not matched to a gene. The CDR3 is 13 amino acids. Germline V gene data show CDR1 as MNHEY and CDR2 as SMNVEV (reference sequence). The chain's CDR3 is CASSLDRGHTQYF. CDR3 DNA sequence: TGTGCCAGCAGTTTAGACAGGGGGCATACGCAGTATTTT.

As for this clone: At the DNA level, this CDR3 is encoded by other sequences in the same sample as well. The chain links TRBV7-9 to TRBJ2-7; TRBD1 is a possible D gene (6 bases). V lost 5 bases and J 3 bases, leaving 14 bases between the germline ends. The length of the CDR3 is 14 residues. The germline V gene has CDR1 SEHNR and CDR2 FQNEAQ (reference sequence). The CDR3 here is CASSATGTFYEQYF. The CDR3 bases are TGTGCCAGCAGCGCCACCGGGACATTCTACGAGCAGTACTTC.

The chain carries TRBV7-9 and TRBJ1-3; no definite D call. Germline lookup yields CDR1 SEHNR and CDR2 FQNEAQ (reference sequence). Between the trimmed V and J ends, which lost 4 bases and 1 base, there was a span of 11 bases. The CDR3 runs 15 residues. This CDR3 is CASSSPTDSGNTIYF. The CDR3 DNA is TGTGCCAGCAGCTCGCCGACTGATTCTGGAAACACCATATATTTT.

The CDR3 DNA sequence: TGTGCCAGCAGCTTGGAAGCGGGAGGGTACACAGATACGCAGTATTTT. This translates into CASSLEAGGYTDTQYF. V and J are TRBV5-6 and TRBJ2-3; 10 bases fit TRBD2. Trimming removed 0 bases from V and 2 bases from J; junction bases left unmatched: 3. Germline loops: CDR1 SGHDT, CDR2 YYEEEE. The CDR3 runs 16 residues.

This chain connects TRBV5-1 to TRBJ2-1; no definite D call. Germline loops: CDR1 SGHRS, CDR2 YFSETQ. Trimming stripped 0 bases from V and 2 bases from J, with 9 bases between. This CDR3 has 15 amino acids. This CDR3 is CASSLEQPPYNEQFF. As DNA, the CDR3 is TGCGCCAGCAGCTTGGAACAACCACCCTACAATGAGCAGTTCTTC.

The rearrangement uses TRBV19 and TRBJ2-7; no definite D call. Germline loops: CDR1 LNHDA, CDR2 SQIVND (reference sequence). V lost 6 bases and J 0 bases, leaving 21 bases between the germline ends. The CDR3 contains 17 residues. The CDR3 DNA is TGTGCCAGTAGGACGACCTCGGACGGAAACAGCTCCTACGAGCAGTACTTC. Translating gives CASRTTSDGNSSYEQYF.

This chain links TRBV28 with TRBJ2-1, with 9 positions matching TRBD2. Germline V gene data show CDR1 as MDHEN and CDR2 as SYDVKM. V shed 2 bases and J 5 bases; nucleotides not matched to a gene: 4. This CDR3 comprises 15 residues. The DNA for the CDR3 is TGTGCCAGCAGTTTACCGACTAGCGGAGACAATGAGCAGTTCTTC. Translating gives CASSLPTSGDNEQFF. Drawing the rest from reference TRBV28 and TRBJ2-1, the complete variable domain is DVKVTQSSRYLVKRTGEKVFLECVQDMDHENMFWYRQDPGLGLRLIYFSYDVKMKEKGDIPEGYSVSREKKERFSLILESASTNQTSMYLCASSLPTSGDNEQFFGPGTRLTVL.